A selection of T cell receptor beta chains follows, all from one sample in a study of CD4 T cells in relation to SARS-CoV-2 and coronaviruses. The data were produced by immunoSEQ multiplex PCR, yet TCRdb's version contains in-frame clones alone and is incomplete. The sample shows under 70,000 clones, 86% of them seen only once. The sample was memory CD4+ T cells from PBMCs. The receptor source for this set is a human donor in good health. Both conserved end residues are part of each CDR3. The D gene is left open where the match is weak. Expanded clones get a size class; other rows say once, few or many, or leave the size out.

-	TRBV5-1	TRBJ2-6	-	TGCGCCAGCAGCCAAAATACTCCACCTGGGGCCAACGTCCTGACTTTC	CASSQNTPPGANVLTF
-	TRBV6-6	TRBJ1-6	TRBD1	TGTGCCAGCAGTTCACGACAGGGTTGGAATTCACCCCTCCACTTT	CASSSRQGWNSPLHF
-	TRBV24-1	TRBJ2-2	TRBD1	TGTGCCACCAGTGATTACGGACAGGGGGCCGGGGAGCTGTTTTTT	CATSDYGQGAGELFF
-	TRBV7-8	TRBJ1-4	-	TGTGCCAGCAGCTTAGTGGGGCAGGGAGGGAGTGAAAAACTGTTTTTT	CASSLVGQGGSEKLFF
few	TRBV28	TRBJ2-3	-	TGTGCCAGCAGTTCCGGCGGAATCGTATGGGGCACAGATACGCAGTATTTT	CASSSGGIVWGTDTQYF
-	TRBV15	TRBJ2-2	TRBD2	TGTGCCACCAGCAGAGATGGGACTAGCGGGAACACCGGGGAGCTGTTTTTT	CATSRDGTSGNTGELFF
once	TRBV5-1	TRBJ2-3	-	TGCGCCAGCAGCTTGGTGCCACCCACAGATACGCAGTATTTT	CASSLVPPTDTQYF
-	TRBV7-2	TRBJ1-3	-	TGTGCCAGCAGCCGTGATGGGACGGCCTCTGGAAACACCATATATTTT	CASSRDGTASGNTIYF
-	TRBV6-6	TRBJ2-1	TRBD2	TGTGCCAGCAGAACTCCGGGACTAGCGGGAGAAAGTGAGCAGTTCTTC	CASRTPGLAGESEQFF
-	TRBV6-6	TRBJ2-7	TRBD2	TGTGCCAGCACCGGGACTAGCGGGAGGGACGAGCAGTACTTC	CASTGTSGRDEQYF
-	TRBV9	TRBJ2-5	-	TGTGCCAGCAGCGTAGTATTTCGGGCGGAAGGGGTCTTGGAGACCCAGTACTTC	CASSVVFRAEGVLETQYF
-	TRBV11-2	TRBJ2-1	-	TGTGCCAGCAGCTTGTCAGCCTACAATGAGCAGTTCTTC	CASSLSAYNEQFF
-	TRBV7-8	TRBJ2-3	TRBD2	TGTGCCAGCAGCTTAGTCCTTTGGGGCGGGAGAAACACAGATACGCAGTATTTT	CASSLVLWGGRNTDTQYF
-	TRBV7-9	TRBJ2-1	-	TGTGCCAGCAGCTTAGCCCAGATAACTAATGAGCAGTTCTTC	CASSLAQITNEQFF
-	TRBV5-8	TRBJ2-7	TRBD1	TGTGCCAGCAGCTCGGGACAGGGAGCCTACGAGCAGTACTTC	CASSSGQGAYEQYF
-	TRBV15	TRBJ2-7	-	TGTGCCACCAGCAGAGATACGGCGAGCTCCTACGAGCAGTACTTC	CATSRDTASSYEQYF
-	TRBV7-2	TRBJ1-2	TRBD1	TGTGCCAGCAGCACCCCGACAGGGGCCTATGGCTACACCTTC	CASSTPTGAYGYTF
-	TRBV6-5	TRBJ1-5	-	TGTGCCAGCAGGGGCCCAAATCAGCCCCAGCATTTT	CASRGPNQPQHF
-	TRBV7-3	TRBJ2-7	-	TGTGCCAGCAGCAGAAGCGAGGGCTACGAGCAGTACTTC	CASSRSEGYEQYF
-	TRBV3-1/TRBV3-2	TRBJ2-3	-	TGTGCCAGCAGCCATTACGGGAGCGGAACTAGCACAGATACGCAGTATTTT	CASSHYGSGTSTDTQYF